This T cell receptor (gamma chain) derives from a study of gamma-delta chains in newborns, infants, children. About the research overall: Microbial exposure reportedly drives polyclonal innate γδ T cell expansion after birth.

TCRdb fed the reads to CATT. The sample includes roughly 2,600 gamma-chain clones, roughly two fifths of them seen just once. The CDR3 covers 13 residues. J lost 5 bases, V lost 3 bases, and 7 bases had no gene match. Germline V gene data show CDR1 as VTNTFY and CDR2 as YDVSTARD (reference sequence). V and J are TRGV3 and TRGJ1 or TRGJ2. Assignment of the J gene here rests on matching the DNA to germline, because TCRdb gives none. The receptor comes from a child who was a newborn, infant or young child, either healthy, febrile or measles-vaccinated (not recorded which). The sample comprised blood. CDR3 nucleotides: TGTGCCACCTGGGACGCGGGAGATTATAAGAAACTCTTT. As protein: CATWDAGDYKKLF.